A single sample gave rise to the 21 T cell receptor beta chains below, sequenced in a study of T cell repertoires in cytomegalovirus infection. TCRdb independently ran MiXCR on the reads; one entry per CDR3 protein. Of just under 300,000 distinct CDR3 sequences in the sample, about 9.1% are singletons; the top ten hold around 2.5%. Material: PBMCs. These receptors all come from a human donor in good health (CMV status not recorded). Some clones in this sample may be carry-over from other donors' samples.

This clonotype showed up many times. The V gene is TRBV7-2, the J gene TRBJ2-7; TRBD1 agrees at 8 bases. This CDR3 has 16 amino acids. Germline CDR1 SGHTA, CDR2 FQGNSA. V was clipped by 7 bases and J by 0 bases; unmatched bases: 11. The CDR3 loop reads CASTQTRGQSSYEQYF. CDR3 DNA: TGTGCCAGCACCCAGACCAGGGGGCAGAGCTCCTACGAGCAGTACTTC.

The genes are TRBV29-1 and TRBJ2-5; D unresolved. V was shortened by 4 bases and J by 3 bases, with 9 bases between the two germline ends. Germline CDR1 is SQVTM and CDR2 is ANQGSEA. This CDR3 contains 12 residues. The CDR3 loop reads CSVGVTEETQYF. The CDR3, as DNA: TGCAGCGTTGGAGTAACGGAAGAGACCCAGTACTTC.

This clonotype was recorded many times. The chain recombines TRBV18 with TRBJ2-7; 9 nucleotides match TRBD1. V was pared by 6 bases and J by 4 bases, with 7 bases of the junction left unmatched. Germline V gives CDR1 KGHSH, CDR2 LQKENI. The CDR3 contains 14 residues. CDR3 amino acids: CASSQTGGVYEQYF. As DNA, the CDR3 is TGTGCCAGCTCTCAGACAGGGGGAGTATACGAGCAGTACTTC.

In the case of this clonotype: A much larger clone differs from this one at a single base, so this may be a read error. The rearrangement joins TRBV28 to TRBJ1-5; no clear D gene. CDR3 length: 12 residues. Per germline, CDR1 MDHEN and CDR2 SYDVKM. The CDR3: CASSLVNRPQHF. In DNA form, the CDR3 reads TGTGCCAGCAGTTTAGTTAATCGGCCCCAGCATTTT.

The sample holds many counts of this clonotype. V and J are TRBV5-6 and TRBJ2-2; 7 bases are a match to TRBD1. The CDR3 length is 16 residues. After removal of 4 bases from V and 4 bases from J, the junction contained 10 bases not matched to a gene. The germline CDR1 and CDR2 sequences are SGHDT and YYEEEE. In DNA, the CDR3 is TGTGCCAGCAGCCTTTTCGGGACAGAGATCACCGGGGAGCTGTTTTTT. Residues: CASSLFGTEITGELFF.

This clonotype was observed many times. This rearrangement joins TRBV29-1 to TRBJ2-1; D remains ambiguous. V was trimmed by 0 bases and J by 6 bases, leaving 12 bases between them. The CDR3 length is 14 residues. CDR1 and CDR2 (germline): SQVTM, ANQGSEA. The CDR3 region is CSVEEVGKGNEQFF. CDR3 in DNA: TGCAGCGTTGAAGAGGTCGGAAAAGGCAATGAGCAGTTCTTC.

This clonotype has a count of ten or more. J is TRBJ1-1 and V is TRBV29-1; TRBD1 is a possible D gene (5 bases). The V gene lost 7 bases and the J gene lost 6 bases, with 18 bases spanning the gap. The CDR3 loop spans 13 amino acids. Germline V gene sequence: CDR1 SQVTM, CDR2 ANQGSEA. This CDR3 is CSGWGWSRAEAFF. DNA of the CDR3: TGCAGCGGGTGGGGGTGGTCTCGAGCTGAAGCTTTCTTT.

This clonotype was observed many times. The chain is built from TRBV29-1 and TRBJ1-2, with D unresolved. Trimming left V 0 bases short and J 8 bases short, with 7 bases between. Germline-derived CDR1 and CDR2 are SQVTM and ANQGSEA. There are 11 residues in the CDR3. The CDR3 sequence: CSVEDRSGYTF. CDR3 nucleotides: TGCAGCGTTGAAGATAGGTCAGGCTACACCTTC. Supplemented by reference TRBV29-1 and TRBJ1-2, the full variable domain reads SAVISQKPSRDICQRGTSLTIQCQVDSQVTMMFWYRQQPGQSLTLIATANQGSEATYESGFVIDKFPISRPNLTFSTLTVSNMSPEDSSIYLCSVEDRSGYTFGSGTRLTVV.

The sample holds many counts of this clonotype. This chain links TRBV20-1 with TRBJ2-1; 9 bases align to TRBD1. Germline V gene sequence: CDR1 DFQATT, CDR2 SNEGSKA (reference sequence). There are 18 residues in the CDR3. J gave up 2 bases and V 0 bases, and 11 bases lay outside the gene matches. In nucleotides, the CDR3 is TGCAGTGCTAGAGATCAGGGAGGTGGGACAGGGCCCTACAATGAGCAGTTCTTC. Encoded protein: CSARDQGGGTGPYNEQFF.

This clonotype was recorded many times. This chain links TRBV4-3 with TRBJ2-1; either TRBD1 or TRBD2 may fit D (5 bases each). This CDR3 is built from 14 residues. The germline gives CDR1 LGHNA, CDR2 YSLEER. With 10 bases removed from V and 7 bases from J, the gap between germline ends came to 20 bases. In DNA form, the CDR3 reads TGCGCCACCAAACAGGACTCCGGGCGGAATGAGCAGTTCTTC. It translates to CATKQDSGRNEQFF.

This clonotype came up a few times. The chain has TRBV12-3 or TRBV12-4 and TRBJ1-3, with a tentative D call TRBD1 (6 bases). The germline V and J ends were trimmed by 3 bases and 5 bases, with 11 bases remaining between them. The CDR3 runs to 14 residues. The CDR3 here is CASSLDSLRNTIYF. The CDR3 DNA reads TGTGCCAGCAGTTTGGACAGCCTACGAAACACCATATATTTT.

In this sample, this clonotype turned up a few times. This sequence joins TRBV20-1 and TRBJ1-2; maybe TRBD1 (6 bases). Looked up from germline, CDR1 is DFQATT and CDR2 is SNEGSKA (reference sequence). The CDR3 has 15 amino acids. Trimming shortened V by 0 bases and J by 3 bases, and 14 bases separated the two germline ends. This chain's CDR3 is CSAREWEGGDYGYTF. The CDR3 coding sequence is TGCAGTGCTAGAGAATGGGAGGGGGGGGACTATGGCTACACCTTC.

This clonotype was seen many times. The chain carries TRBV20-1 and TRBJ2-2; possibly TRBD2 for D (7 bases). Germline CDR1 and CDR2: DFQATT and SNEGSKA (reference sequence). Trimming cost V 7 bases and J 5 bases, with 14 bases left between them. The CDR3 sequence is 13 residues long. The CDR3 here is CSVGGRETGELFF. The CDR3 DNA reads as TGCAGTGTCGGGGGGCGGGAAACCGGGGAGCTGTTTTTT.

This clonotype occurred many times. The chain combines TRBV5-4 with TRBJ1-4, with no clear D. The CDR3 loop spans 14 amino acids. Trimming took 2 bases from V and 3 from J, leaving 8 bases between them. CDR1 is SGHNT, CDR2 YYREEE, per germline (reference sequence). This CDR3 reads CASSLGRPNEKLFF. Here the CDR3 DNA reads TGTGCCAGCAGCTTAGGACGGCCTAATGAAAAACTGTTTTTT.

This clonotype was seen more than once but under ten times. This rearrangement joins TRBV19 to TRBJ2-3; TRBD1 aligns across 8 bases. V lost 5 bases, J lost 6 bases, and 7 bases stayed unmatched. Germline values: CDR1 LNHDA, CDR2 SQIVND (reference sequence). This CDR3 has 14 residues. DNA of the CDR3: TGTGCCAGTAGTGTGAGGACAGGGTCGGATACGCAGTATTTT. This codes for CASSVRTGSDTQYF. The full variable domain, its missing parts supplied by reference TRBV19 and TRBJ2-3, is DGGITQSPKYLFRKEGQNVTLSCEQNLNHDAMYWYRQDPGQGLRLIYYSQIVNDFQKGDIAEGYSVSREKKESFPLTVTSAQKNPTAFYLCASSVRTGSDTQYFGPGTRLTVL.

This clonotype appeared a few times. V and J are TRBV2 and TRBJ2-7; D is unresolved. The V gene lost 6 bases and the J gene lost 2 bases, with 5 bases spanning the gap. The CDR3 has 11 amino acids. Germline V CDR1 and CDR2: SNHLY, FYNNEI. DNA of the CDR3: TGTGCCAGCAGCCCCACCTACGAGCAGTACGTC. This gives the protein CASSPTYEQYV.

In DNA, the CDR3 is TGCAGTGCCGAAAAGGGACAGACCGGTAATCAGCCCCAGCATTTT. Its translation: CSAEKGQTGNQPQHF. The V call is TRBV20-1, the J call TRBJ1-5; 7 bases are a match to TRBD1. The CDR3 runs 15 residues. V shed 6 bases, J shed 4 bases, and the junction held 12 bases outside the gene matches. Germline values: CDR1 DFQATT, CDR2 SNEGSKA (reference sequence).

This clonotype showed up many times. The chain has TRBV20-1 and TRBJ1-1; D possibly corresponds to TRBD1 (5 bases). V was pared by 5 bases and J by 5 bases, with 9 bases between. CDR1 DFQATT and CDR2 SNEGSKA come from the germline V gene (reference sequence). This CDR3 comprises 11 residues. DNA for the CDR3: TGCAGTGCTGGGGGGGGAACTGAAGCTTTCTTT. Its translation is CSAGGGTEAFF.

This clonotype was counted ten times or more. V and J are TRBV12-3 or TRBV12-4 and TRBJ2-1; D might be TRBD2 (6 bases). The CDR3 is made up of 14 amino acids. Trimming took off 5 bases at V and 4 bases at J, with 12 bases between the two ends. This CDR3 is CASSGSGVYNEQFF. The CDR3 nucleotides read TGTGCCAGCAGTGGTAGCGGAGTATACAATGAGCAGTTCTTC.

This clonotype occurred many times. This chain links TRBV28 with TRBJ2-3; no definite D call. The CDR3 sequence is 13 residues long. The V end lost 6 bases, the J end lost 6 bases, and 13 bases lay between the germline ends. CDR1 is MDHEN, CDR2 SYDVKM, per germline. In DNA, the CDR3 is TGTGCCAGCAGCACCGGACCTCCCGATACGCAGTATTTT. Translation gives CASSTGPPDTQYF.

This clonotype was counted at least ten times. J is TRBJ2-1 and V is TRBV20-1; TRBD2 matches 7 bases. V lost 5 bases and J lost 2; bases outside the gene matches: 6. The length of the CDR3 is 14 residues. CDR1 is DFQATT, CDR2 SNEGSKA, per germline (reference sequence). CDR3 nucleotide sequence: TGCAGTGCTTCCGGGGGGACTACCTACAATGAGCAGTTCTTC. It encodes CSASGGTTYNEQFF.